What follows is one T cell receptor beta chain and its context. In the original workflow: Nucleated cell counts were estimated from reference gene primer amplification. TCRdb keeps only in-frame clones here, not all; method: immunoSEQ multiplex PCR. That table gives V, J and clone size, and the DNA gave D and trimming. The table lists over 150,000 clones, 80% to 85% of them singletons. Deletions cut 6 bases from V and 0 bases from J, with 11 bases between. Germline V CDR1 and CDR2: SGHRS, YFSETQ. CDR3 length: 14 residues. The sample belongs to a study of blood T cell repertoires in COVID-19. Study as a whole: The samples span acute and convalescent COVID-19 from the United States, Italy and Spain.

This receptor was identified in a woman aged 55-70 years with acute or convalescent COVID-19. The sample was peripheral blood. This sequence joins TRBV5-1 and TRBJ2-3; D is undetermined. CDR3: CASNGQSSTDTQYF. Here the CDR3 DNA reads TGCGCCAGCAATGGGCAGTCTAGCACAGATACGCAGTATTTT.